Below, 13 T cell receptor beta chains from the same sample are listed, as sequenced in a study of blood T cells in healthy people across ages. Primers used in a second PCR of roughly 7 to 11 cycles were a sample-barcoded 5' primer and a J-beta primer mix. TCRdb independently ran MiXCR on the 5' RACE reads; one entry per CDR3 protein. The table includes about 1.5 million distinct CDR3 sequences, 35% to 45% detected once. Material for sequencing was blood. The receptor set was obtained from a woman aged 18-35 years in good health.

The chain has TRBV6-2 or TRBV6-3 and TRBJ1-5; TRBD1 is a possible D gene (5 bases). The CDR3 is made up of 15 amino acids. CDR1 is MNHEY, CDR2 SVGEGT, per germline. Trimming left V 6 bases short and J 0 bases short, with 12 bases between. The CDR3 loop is CASSPNGGSNQPQHF. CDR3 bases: TGTGCCAGCAGCCCAAACGGGGGTAGCAATCAGCCCCAGCATTTT.

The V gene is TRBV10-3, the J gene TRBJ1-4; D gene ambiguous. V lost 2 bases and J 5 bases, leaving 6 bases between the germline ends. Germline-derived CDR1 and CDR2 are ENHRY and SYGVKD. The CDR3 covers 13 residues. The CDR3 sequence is CAISEARNEKLFF. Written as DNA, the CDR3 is TGTGCCATCAGTGAGGCCCGCAATGAAAAACTGTTTTTT.

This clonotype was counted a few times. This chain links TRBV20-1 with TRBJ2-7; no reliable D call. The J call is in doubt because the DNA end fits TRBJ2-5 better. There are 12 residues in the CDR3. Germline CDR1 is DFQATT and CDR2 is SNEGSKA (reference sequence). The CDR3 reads CSAHAPSWTQYF. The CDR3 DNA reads TGCAGTGCTCACGCCCCCTCGTGGACCCAGTACTTC.

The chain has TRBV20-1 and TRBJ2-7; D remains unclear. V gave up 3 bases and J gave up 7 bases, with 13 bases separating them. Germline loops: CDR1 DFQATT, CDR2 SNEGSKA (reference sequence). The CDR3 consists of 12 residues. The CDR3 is CSARPPRSEQYF. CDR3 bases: TGCAGTGCTAGGCCCCCAAGGTCTGAGCAGTACTTC.

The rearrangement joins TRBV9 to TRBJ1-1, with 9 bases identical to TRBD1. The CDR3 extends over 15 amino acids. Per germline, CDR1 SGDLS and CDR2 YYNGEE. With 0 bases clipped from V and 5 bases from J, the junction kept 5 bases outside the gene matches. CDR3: CASSVGTGGLTEAFF. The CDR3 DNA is TGTGCCAGCAGCGTAGGAACAGGGGGCCTGACTGAAGCTTTCTTT.

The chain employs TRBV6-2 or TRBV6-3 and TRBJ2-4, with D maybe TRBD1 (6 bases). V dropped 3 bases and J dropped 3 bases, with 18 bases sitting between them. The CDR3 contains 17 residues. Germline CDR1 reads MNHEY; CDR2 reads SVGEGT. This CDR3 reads CASSYRSTGLGKNIQYF. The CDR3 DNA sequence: TGTGCCAGCAGTTATCGTTCGACAGGTTTGGGCAAAAACATTCAGTACTTC.

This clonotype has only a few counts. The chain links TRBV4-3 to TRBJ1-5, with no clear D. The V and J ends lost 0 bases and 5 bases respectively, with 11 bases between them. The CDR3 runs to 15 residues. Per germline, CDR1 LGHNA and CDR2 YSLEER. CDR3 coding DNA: TGCGCCAGCAGCCAAGATCGATTAGGGTATCAGCCCCAGCATTTT. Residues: CASSQDRLGYQPQHF.

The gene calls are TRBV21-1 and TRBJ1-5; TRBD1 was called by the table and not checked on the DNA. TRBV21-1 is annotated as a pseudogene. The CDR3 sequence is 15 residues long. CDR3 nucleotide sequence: TGTGCCAGCGCAGATTACAGGGGAAGCAATCAGCCCCAGCATTTT. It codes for CASADYRGSNQPQHF.

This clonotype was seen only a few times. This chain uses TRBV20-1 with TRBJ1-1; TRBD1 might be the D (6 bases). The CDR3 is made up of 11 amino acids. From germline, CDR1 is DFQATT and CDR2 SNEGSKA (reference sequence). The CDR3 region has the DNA TGCGCCCCGACGGGGGGGGCTCGGGCTTTCTTT. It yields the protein CAPTGGARAFF.

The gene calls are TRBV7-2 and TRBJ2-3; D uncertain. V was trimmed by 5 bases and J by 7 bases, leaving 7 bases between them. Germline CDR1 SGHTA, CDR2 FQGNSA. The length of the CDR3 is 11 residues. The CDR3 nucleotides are TGTGCCAGCAGCCCATCCCATACGCAGTATTTT. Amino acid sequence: CASSPSHTQYF. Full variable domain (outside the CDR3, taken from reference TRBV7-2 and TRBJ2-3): GAGVSQSPSNKVTEKGKDVELRCDPISGHTALYWYRQSLGQGLEFLIYFQGNSAPDKSGLPSDRFSAERTGGSVSTLTIQRTQQEDSAVYLCASSPSHTQYFGPGTRLTVL.

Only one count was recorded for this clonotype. Here the CDR3 reads CASSFDAGGADTQYF. The DNA for the CDR3 is TGTGCCAGCAGTTTCGACGCGGGAGGTGCAGATACGCAGTATTTT. This rearrangement joins TRBV27 to TRBJ2-3; 8 bases fit TRBD2. This CDR3 has 15 amino acids. Losses at the gene ends were 3 bases for V and 4 bases for J; bases not matched to a gene: 6. CDR1 and CDR2 (germline): MNHEY, SMNVEV (reference sequence).

The CDR3 is CASNPGAGQGDQPQHF. As DNA, the CDR3 is TGTGCCAGCAATCCCGGAGCGGGGCAGGGGGATCAGCCCCAGCATTTT. This sequence joins TRBV7-2 and TRBJ1-5; 7 bases are shared with TRBD1. V gave up 7 bases and J gave up 5 bases; unmatched junction bases: 14. This CDR3 is built from 16 residues. Per germline, CDR1 SGHTA and CDR2 FQGNSA.

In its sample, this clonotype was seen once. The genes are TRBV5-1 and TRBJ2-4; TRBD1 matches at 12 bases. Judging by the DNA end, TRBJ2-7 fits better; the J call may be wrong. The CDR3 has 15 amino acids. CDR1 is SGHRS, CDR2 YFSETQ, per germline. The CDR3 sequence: CASSFGTGGLYEQYF. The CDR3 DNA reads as TGCGCCAGCAGCTTCGGGACAGGGGGCTTGTACGAGCAGTACTTC.